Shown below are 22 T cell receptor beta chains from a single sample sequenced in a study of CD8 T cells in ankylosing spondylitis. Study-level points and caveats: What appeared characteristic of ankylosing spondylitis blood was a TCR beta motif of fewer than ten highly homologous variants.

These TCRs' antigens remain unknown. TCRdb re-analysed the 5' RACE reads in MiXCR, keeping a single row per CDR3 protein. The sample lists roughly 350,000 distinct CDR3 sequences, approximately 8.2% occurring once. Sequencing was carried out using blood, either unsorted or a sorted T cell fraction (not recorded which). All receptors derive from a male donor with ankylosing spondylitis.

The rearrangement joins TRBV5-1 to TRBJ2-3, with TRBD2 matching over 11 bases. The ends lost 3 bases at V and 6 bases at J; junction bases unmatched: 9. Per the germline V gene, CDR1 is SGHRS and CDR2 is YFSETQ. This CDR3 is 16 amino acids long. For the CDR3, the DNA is TGCGCCAGCAGCTCCCGACTAGCGGGATTCGGGGATACGCAGTATTTT. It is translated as CASSSRLAGFGDTQYF.

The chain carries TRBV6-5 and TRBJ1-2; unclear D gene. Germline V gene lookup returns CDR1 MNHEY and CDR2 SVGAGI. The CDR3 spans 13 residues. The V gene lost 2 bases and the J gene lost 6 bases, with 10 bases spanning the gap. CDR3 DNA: TGTGCCAGCAGTTACGAGGTCCGCGATGGCTACACCTTC. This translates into CASSYEVRDGYTF.

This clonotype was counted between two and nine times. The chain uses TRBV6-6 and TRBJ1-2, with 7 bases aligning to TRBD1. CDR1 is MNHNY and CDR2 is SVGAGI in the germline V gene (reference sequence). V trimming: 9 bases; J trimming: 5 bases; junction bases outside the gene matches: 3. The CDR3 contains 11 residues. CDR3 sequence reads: CASRTGYGYTF. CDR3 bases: TGTGCCAGTAGGACAGGTTATGGCTACACCTTC.

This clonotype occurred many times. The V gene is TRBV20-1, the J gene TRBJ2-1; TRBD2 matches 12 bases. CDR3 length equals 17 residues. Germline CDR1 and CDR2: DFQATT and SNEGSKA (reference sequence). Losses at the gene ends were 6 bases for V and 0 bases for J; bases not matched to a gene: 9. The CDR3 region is CSAPGLAGLSSYNEQFF. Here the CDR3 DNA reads TGCAGTGCCCCGGGACTAGCGGGCCTAAGCTCCTACAATGAGCAGTTCTTC.

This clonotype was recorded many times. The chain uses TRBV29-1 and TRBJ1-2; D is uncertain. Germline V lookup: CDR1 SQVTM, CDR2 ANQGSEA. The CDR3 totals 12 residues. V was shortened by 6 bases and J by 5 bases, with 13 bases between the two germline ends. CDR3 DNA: TGCAGCGTGGACGGATTAAATTATGGCTACACCTTC. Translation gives CSVDGLNYGYTF.

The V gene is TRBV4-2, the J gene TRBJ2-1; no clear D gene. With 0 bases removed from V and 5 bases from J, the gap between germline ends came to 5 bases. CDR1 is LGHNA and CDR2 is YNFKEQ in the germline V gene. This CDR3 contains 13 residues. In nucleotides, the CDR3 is TGTGCCAGCAGCCAAGAACCTGACAATGAGCAGTTCTTC. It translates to CASSQEPDNEQFF.

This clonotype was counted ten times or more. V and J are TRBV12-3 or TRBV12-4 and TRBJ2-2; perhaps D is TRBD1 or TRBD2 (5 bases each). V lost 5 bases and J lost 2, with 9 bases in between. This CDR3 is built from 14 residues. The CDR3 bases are TGTGCCAGCAGTCCCGGGACCAACACCGGGGAGCTGTTTTTT. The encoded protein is CASSPGTNTGELFF.

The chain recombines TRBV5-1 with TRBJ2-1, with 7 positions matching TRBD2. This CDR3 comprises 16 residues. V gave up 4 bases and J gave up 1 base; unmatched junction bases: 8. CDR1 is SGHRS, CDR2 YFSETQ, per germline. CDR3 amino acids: CASSNRLAGSYNEQFF. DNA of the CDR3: TGCGCCAGCAGCAACAGACTAGCTGGTTCCTACAATGAGCAGTTCTTC.

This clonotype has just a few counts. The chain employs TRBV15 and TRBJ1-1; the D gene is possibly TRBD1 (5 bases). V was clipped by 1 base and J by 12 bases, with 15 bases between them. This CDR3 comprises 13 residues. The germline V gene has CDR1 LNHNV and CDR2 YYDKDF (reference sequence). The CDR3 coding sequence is TGTGCCACCAGCAGAGGGGAACAGGAAGCAACTTTCTTT. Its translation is CATSRGEQEATFF. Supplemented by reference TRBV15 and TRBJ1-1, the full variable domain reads DAMVIQNPRYQVTQFGKPVTLSCSQTLNHNVMYWYQQKSSQAPKLLFHYYDKDFNNEADTPDNFQSRRPNTSFCFLDIRSPGLGDTAMYLCATSRGEQEATFFGQGTRLTVV.

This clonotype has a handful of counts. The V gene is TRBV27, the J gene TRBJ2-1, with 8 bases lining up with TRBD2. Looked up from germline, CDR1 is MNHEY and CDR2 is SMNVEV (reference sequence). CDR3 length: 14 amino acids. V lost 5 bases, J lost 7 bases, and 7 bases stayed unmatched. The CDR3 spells CASSPGLGWNEQFF. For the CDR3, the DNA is TGTGCCAGCAGTCCGGGACTAGGATGGAATGAGCAGTTCTTC.

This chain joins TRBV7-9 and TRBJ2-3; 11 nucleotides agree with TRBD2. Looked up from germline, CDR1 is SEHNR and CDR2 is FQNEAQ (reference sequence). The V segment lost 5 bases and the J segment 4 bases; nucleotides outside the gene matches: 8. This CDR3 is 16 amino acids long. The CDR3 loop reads CASSRTSGPGADTQYF. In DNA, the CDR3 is TGTGCCAGCAGCCGGACTAGCGGGCCGGGAGCAGATACGCAGTATTTT.

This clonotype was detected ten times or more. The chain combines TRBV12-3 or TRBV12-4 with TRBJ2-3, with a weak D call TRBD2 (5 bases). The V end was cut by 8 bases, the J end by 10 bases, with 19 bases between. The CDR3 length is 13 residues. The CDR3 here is CASGQPPGEAQYF. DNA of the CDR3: TGTGCCAGCGGGCAGCCGCCCGGGGAAGCGCAGTATTTT.

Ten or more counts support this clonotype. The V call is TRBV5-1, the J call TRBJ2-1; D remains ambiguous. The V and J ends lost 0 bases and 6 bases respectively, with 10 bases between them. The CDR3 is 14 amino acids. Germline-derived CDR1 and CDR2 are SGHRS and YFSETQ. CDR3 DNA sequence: TGCGCCAGCAGCTTGGTTTTGATGGCCAATGAGCAGTTCTTC. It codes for CASSLVLMANEQFF.

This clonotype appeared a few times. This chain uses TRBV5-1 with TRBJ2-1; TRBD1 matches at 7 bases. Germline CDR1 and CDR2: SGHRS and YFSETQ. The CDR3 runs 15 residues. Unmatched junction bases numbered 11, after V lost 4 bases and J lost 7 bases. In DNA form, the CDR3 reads TGCGCCAGCAGCCACACACAGGGGATCTCGAATGAGCAGTTCTTC. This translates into CASSHTQGISNEQFF.

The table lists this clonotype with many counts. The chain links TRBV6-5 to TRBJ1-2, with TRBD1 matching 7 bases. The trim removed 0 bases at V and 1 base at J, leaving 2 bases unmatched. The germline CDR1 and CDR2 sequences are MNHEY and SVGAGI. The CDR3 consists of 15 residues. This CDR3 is CASSYSNRGNYGYTF. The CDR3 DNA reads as TGTGCCAGCAGTTACTCAAACAGGGGTAACTATGGCTACACCTTC.

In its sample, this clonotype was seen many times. The CDR3 DNA follows: TGTGCCAGCAGTTCGTACAGGGTTACCGGGGAGCTGTTTTTT. Translation gives CASSSYRVTGELFF. V usage is TRBV12-3 or TRBV12-4 and J usage is TRBJ2-2; D perhaps matches TRBD1 (6 bases). The CDR3 is 14 amino acids. The V end lost 4 bases, the J end lost 5 bases, and 11 bases lay between the germline ends.

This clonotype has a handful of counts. The CDR3 here is CASIGGQANTEAFF. The CDR3 region has the DNA TGTGCCAGCATCGGGGGACAGGCGAACACTGAAGCTTTCTTT. This sequence joins TRBV6-1 and TRBJ1-1; 8 bases match TRBD1. The J segment lost 1 base and the V segment lost 7 bases, leaving 5 bases of the junction unmatched. There are 14 residues in the CDR3. Germline loops: CDR1 MNHNS, CDR2 SASEGT.

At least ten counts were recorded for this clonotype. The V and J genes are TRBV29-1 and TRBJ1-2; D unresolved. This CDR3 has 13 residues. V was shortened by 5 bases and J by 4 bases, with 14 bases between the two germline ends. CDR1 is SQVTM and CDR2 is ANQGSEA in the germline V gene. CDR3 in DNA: TGCAGCGTTCGAGCGACCGCAGGCTATGGCTACACCTTC. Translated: CSVRATAGYGYTF.

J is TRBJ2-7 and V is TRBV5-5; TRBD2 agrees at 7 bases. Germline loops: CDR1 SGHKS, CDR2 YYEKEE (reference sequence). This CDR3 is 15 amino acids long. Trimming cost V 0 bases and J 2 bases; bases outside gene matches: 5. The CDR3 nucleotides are TGTGCCAGCAGCTTGGCTGCGGGAGATACCTACGAGCAGTACTTC. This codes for CASSLAAGDTYEQYF.

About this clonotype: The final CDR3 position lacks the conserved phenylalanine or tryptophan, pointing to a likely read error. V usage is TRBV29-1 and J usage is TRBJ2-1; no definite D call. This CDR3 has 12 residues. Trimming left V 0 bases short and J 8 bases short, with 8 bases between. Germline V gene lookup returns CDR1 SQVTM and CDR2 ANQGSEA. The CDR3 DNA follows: TGCAGCGTTGAAGATCAAAGCTATGAGCAGTTCCTC. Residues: CSVEDQSYEQFL.

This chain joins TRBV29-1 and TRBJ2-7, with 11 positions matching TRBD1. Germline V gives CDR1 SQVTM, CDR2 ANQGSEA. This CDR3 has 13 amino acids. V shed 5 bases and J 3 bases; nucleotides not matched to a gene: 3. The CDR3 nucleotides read TGCAGCGTTCGGGGACAGGGGGACTACGAGCAGTACTTC. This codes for CSVRGQGDYEQYF.

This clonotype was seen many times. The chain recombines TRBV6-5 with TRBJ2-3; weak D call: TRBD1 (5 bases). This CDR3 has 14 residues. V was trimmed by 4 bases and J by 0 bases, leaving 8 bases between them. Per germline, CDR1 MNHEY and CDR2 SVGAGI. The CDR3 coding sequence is TGTGCCAGCAGTTTGACAGATAGCACAGATACGCAGTATTTT. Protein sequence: CASSLTDSTDTQYF.